This TCR beta chain was observed in a study of T cells in Graves' hyperthyroidism and ophthalmopathy. Using RNA transcripts as the source, TCR beta CDR3 regions were amplified. When the TCR CDR3 underwent first-round RT-PCR, the HTBI primer set was used. One entry per CDR3 protein results from TCRdb running MiXCR on the multiplex PCR reads. The table has more than 450,000 distinct CDR3 sequences, around 20% seen once. This CDR3 contains 14 residues. The J segment lost 3 bases and the V segment lost 2 bases, leaving 3 bases of the junction unmatched. Germline CDR1 is MNHEY and CDR2 is SVGAGI. Many counts were recorded for this clonotype. Its matching antigen is unknown. Uncontrolled infection, other autoimmune disease, pregnancy and lactation each barred patients from inclusion. Diagnostic assessment was based on clinical symptoms, serum thyroxine and TRAb, thyroid ultrasound and orbital computed tomography.

Whole-study results and caveats: Most thyroid clonotypes expanded above 0.001 appeared in blood too.

The sequence came from a man aged 40-50 years with Graves' ophthalmopathy. Sequenced material: blood. The chain is built from TRBV6-5 and TRBJ1-2; 7 bases agree with TRBD1. The CDR3 DNA sequence: TGTGCCAGCAGTTACCTCGGGACAGACTATGGCTACACCTTC. This encodes CASSYLGTDYGYTF.